Below, one T cell receptor beta chain is given with its context. This entry comes from a study of blood T cell repertoires in COVID-19. For the study at large: PBMCs, B-cell-depleted T cells, or T cells were the source of the cDNA or gDNA that made up the material.

CDR1 and CDR2 from the germline V gene are MDHEN and SYDVKM. CDR3 length equals 13 residues. Trimming shortened V by 8 bases and J by 3 bases, and 11 bases separated the two germline ends. Measured with immunoSEQ multiplex PCR; TCRdb has only the in-frame clones, and not every one. The data show tens of thousands of clones, around 90% seen once. The chain recombines TRBV28 with TRBJ1-5; no reliable D call. This clonotype originated in a man between 60 and 70 years old with COVID-19, enrolled during active disease. The specimen was peripheral blood. The CDR3 bases are TGTGCCAGCGGAGGAACAGCCAATCAGCCCCAGCATTTT. This translates into CASGGTANQPQHF. The full variable domain, rest sourced from reference TRBV28 and TRBJ1-5, is DVKVTQSSRYLVKRTGEKVFLECVQDMDHENMFWYRQDPGLGLRLIYFSYDVKMKEKGDIPEGYSVSREKKERFSLILESASTNQTSMYLCASGGTANQPQHFGDGTRLSIL.